The entry below describes one T cell receptor (beta chain). There is no known antigen for this receptor. Base qualities are missing; no much larger clone stands one base away. This sample was taken from a study of blood T cell repertoires in COVID-19 (TCRdb year 2020). For the study in its entirety: The collaborator samples originated in the United States, Italy and Spain and spanned the acute and convalescent phases of COVID-19. The prospective study material was composed of cDNA or gDNA derived from T cells, B-cell-depleted T cells, or PBMCs. Deeply sampled blood TCRbeta repertoires from subjects exposed to, actively infected with, or recovered from COVID-19 were included in the dataset. A freely available public database, intended as a resource for researchers studying the immune response to SARS-CoV-2, is where the repertoires were released. The samples were drawn from the first 160 participants of the ongoing ImmuneRACE study and from 1,254 subjects provided by 6 global collaborators. A de-identified subject ID, COVID-19 status, age in years and sex were almost always included in the sample metadata. Where available, HLA class I and class II types were obtained from metadata supplied by the sample provider rather than from assay-based typing.

General findings and caveats noted by the study authors: The amount of clinical and demographic metadata varied by source and participant and was provided uncurated.

The collaborating institutions used their own protocols to collect whole blood in K2EDTA tubes. For TCRbeta analysis, collaborators shipped samples in one of three forms: frozen whole blood, isolated PBMCs, or DNA extracted from either of those sample types. The germline V gene (reference sequence) specifies LGHDT as CDR1 and YNNKEL as CDR2. Germline trimming amounts to 1 base on V and 5 bases on J, with 9 as the count of junction bases outside the gene matches. From the cysteine up to the phenylalanine, the CDR3 has a length of 16 residues. Only the CDR3 part of the read is kept: 48 bases, read in frame from the first base. TCRbeta CDR3 regions were amplified from genomic DNA by means of the immunoSEQ Assay, a bias-controlled multiplex PCR. For the original study's pipeline: Within the assay, amplification of reference gene primers was used to estimate how many nucleated cells each sample contained. To quantify the absolute abundance of each unique TCRbeta CDR3 rearrangement, sequence reads were collapsed and filtered. Productive Simpson clonality was computed per sample as the square root of Simpson's diversity index over productive rearrangements. The table was pulled from immuneACCESS by TCRdb, which kept in-frame rearrangements only. Such tables lose some clones; where checked, under half of the loss comes from unresolved V genes, and the rest has no known cause. That table gives V, J and clone size, and the DNA gave D and trimming. The sample includes about 240,000 clones, with roughly four fifths observed a single time. Over 3.5% of the sample lies in the top ten.

The sequenced material came from peripheral blood. The sequence links TRBV3-1 (or the pseudogene TRBV3-2) to TRBJ2-7, with TRBD2 identical over 9 junction bases. The receptor was derived from a woman in her seventies with acute or convalescent COVID-19. The CDR3 sequence is CASSQGIAGEGDEQYF. The sequenced DNA is TGTGCCAGCAGCCAAGGTATAGCGGGGGAAGGAGACGAGCAGTACTTC.